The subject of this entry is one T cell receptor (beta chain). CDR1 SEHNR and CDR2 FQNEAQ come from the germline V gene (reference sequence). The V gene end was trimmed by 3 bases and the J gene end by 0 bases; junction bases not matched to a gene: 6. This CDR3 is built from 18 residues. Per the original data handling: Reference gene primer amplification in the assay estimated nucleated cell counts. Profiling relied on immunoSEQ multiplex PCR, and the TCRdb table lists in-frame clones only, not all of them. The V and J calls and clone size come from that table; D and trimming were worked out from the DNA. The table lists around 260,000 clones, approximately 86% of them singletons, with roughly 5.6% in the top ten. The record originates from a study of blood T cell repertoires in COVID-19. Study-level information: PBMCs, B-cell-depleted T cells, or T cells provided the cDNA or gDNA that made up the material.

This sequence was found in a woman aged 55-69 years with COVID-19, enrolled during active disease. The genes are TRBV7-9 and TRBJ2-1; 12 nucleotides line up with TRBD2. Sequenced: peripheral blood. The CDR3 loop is CASSLALAGGGSYNEQFF. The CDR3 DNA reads TGTGCCAGCAGCTTGGCACTAGCGGGAGGAGGCTCCTACAATGAGCAGTTCTTC.